This T cell receptor beta chain was sequenced in a study of blood T cells in healthy people across ages. This CDR3 contains 14 residues. The V gene lost 3 bases and the J gene lost 0 bases, with 12 bases spanning the gap. Germline CDR1 and CDR2: DFQATT and SNEGSKA (reference sequence). General study results and limits: Strong correlation existed between TCR beta diversity and naive T cell percentage. Conclusively comparing naive with antigen-experienced cells was impossible with unsorted PBMCs. Donor CMV status was unknown, possibly confounding expanded clonotype changes.

The draw of peripheral blood yielded about 10 milliliters from each donor. Only a few counts were recorded for this clonotype. The antigen remains unidentified. Through a sample-barcoded 5' primer and a J-beta primer mix, a second PCR was run for roughly 7 to 12 cycles. One entry per CDR3 protein, called by TCRdb with MiXCR from the 5' RACE reads. The sample shows about a million distinct CDR3 sequences, around two fifths of them seen only once. The origin of this receptor is a man younger than 35 in good health. Sequenced input: blood. The chain is built from TRBV20-1 and TRBJ2-7; unclear D gene. CDR3 protein: CSASPPTLSYEQYF. CDR3 DNA: TGCAGTGCTAGTCCCCCCACACTCTCCTACGAGCAGTACTTC.